This T cell receptor (beta chain) was observed in a study of cytomegalovirus exposure and HLA in healthy donors. The PCR ran on 60 Vbeta and 13 Jbeta primers. Authors' methods: As a later analysis found, there were around 86 million unique TCR beta chains, of which around 10 million were shared. Repertoires were generated with immunoSEQ multiplex PCR, while TCRdb's copy carries only in-frame clones and drops some. That table supplies the V and J calls and clone size; D and trimming were determined from the DNA. The data hold 150,000 to 190,000 clones, with roughly 85% observed a single time. Germline CDR1 and CDR2: MNHEY and SVGAGI. Trimming removed 4 bases from V and 10 bases from J; junction bases left unmatched: 10. CDR3 length equals 15 residues. As concerns this clone: Its matching antigen is unknown.

The study, taken as a whole, reports: In a later analysis, compared with equally common non-associated chains, HLA-associated beta chains were more expanded. Sequencing likely generated an artifact that appeared as a cluster of highly shared sequence variants. Most TCR beta V segments were productive about 90% or about 30% of the time in an earlier analysis.

The sequenced sample consisted of PBMCs. The chain carries TRBV6-5 and TRBJ1-4; TRBD1 matches 9 bases. The sequence was collected from a woman aged 18-29 years in good health and CMV-seronegative. As DNA, the CDR3 is TGTGCCAGCAGTTCTGTGGACAGGGGAAAAGGAAAACTGTTTTTT. Residues: CASSSVDRGKGKLFF.